Below, one TCR beta chain is given with its context. Its antigen is undetermined. Additional DNA sequences in this sample encode the identical CDR3. This sample stems from a study of shared clonotypes between healthy human individuals. Germline CDR1 and CDR2: SGHTA and FQGNSA. This CDR3 has 13 residues. V lost 5 bases and J lost 5, with 10 bases in between. Study-level points and caveats: Several donors showed sharing of 4.5% to 6% of naive CD4 clonotypes.

TCRdb's table, derived via immunoSEQ multiplex PCR, lists solely in-frame clones and lacks some. The sample lists roughly 2 million clones, 95% occurring once. Sequencing input: naive CD4+ T cells sorted from blood. Subset defined: CD45RA+ positively selected. This TCR was recovered from a man between 18 and 29 years old in good health. V and J are TRBV7-2 and TRBJ1-5; tentative D call: TRBD1 (5 bases). This CDR3 is CASSPQGDQPQHF. The CDR3 nucleotides are TGTGCCAGCAGCCCCCAGGGTGATCAGCCCCAGCATTTT.